This is a list of T cell receptor beta chains from one sample in a study of T cell changes during pregnancy in multiple sclerosis. Clones were read by immunoSEQ multiplex PCR, and TCRdb kept only the in-frame ones, dropping some. The table has about 52,000 clones, 85% to 95% seen once; the top ten hold roughly 0.71%. Sequenced here: CD4+ T cells from peripheral blood mononuclear cells, sampled in the third trimester of pregnancy. Receptor source: a female donor with multiple sclerosis, enrolled in a pregnancy study. CDR3s include the opening cysteine and the closing phenylalanine or tryptophan. D genes are given only for firm matches. A row's size may be missing; if present it is once, few, many or a size class.

j_call d_call clone_size v_call cdr3_aa cdr3_nt
TRBJ2-5 TRBD1 - TRBV27 CASSLGQGPTRGTQYF TGTGCCAGCAGTTTGGGACAGGGGCCAACCCGAGGGACCCAGTACTTC
TRBJ2-7 TRBD2 - TRBV4-2 CASSHGGTNPYEQYF TGTGCCAGCAGCCATGGGGGGACTAACCCCTACGAGCAGTACTTC
TRBJ1-2 - - TRBV5-4 CASSLTRNYGYTF TGTGCCAGCAGCTTAACCAGGAACTATGGCTACACCTTC
TRBJ1-1 - - TRBV19 CASSIQAQNTEAFF TGTGCCAGTAGTATACAGGCCCAGAACACTGAAGCTTTCTTT
TRBJ1-1 - - TRBV7-2 CASSWGGLNTEAFF TGTGCCAGCAGCTGGGGAGGGTTGAACACTGAAGCTTTCTTT
TRBJ1-2 - - TRBV6-5 CASRIIDSTPYGYTF TGTGCCAGCAGGATAATAGACAGCACCCCATATGGCTACACCTTC
TRBJ2-7 TRBD2 - TRBV5-4 CASSLAGLGGDEQYF TGTGCCAGCAGCTTGGCGGGACTAGGCGGCGACGAGCAGTACTTC
TRBJ2-7 TRBD1 - TRBV30 CAWRWTGGGEQYF TGTGCCTGGAGGTGGACAGGGGGAGGCGAGCAGTACTTC
TRBJ2-1 TRBD2 - TRBV10-3 CAISDPRLASKNEQFF TGTGCCATCAGTGACCCCCGACTAGCGAGTAAGAATGAGCAGTTCTTC
TRBJ1-2 TRBD1 - TRBV5-1 CASSSSRTGVNYGYTF TGCGCCAGCAGCTCGTCCCGGACAGGGGTTAACTATGGCTACACCTTC
TRBJ1-2 - - TRBV19 CASSLRSGSYVTVYGYTF TGTGCCAGTAGTCTTAGGTCGGGGTCATACGTTACGGTCTATGGCTACACCTTC
TRBJ2-1 - - TRBV5-1 CASSLERFKQFF TGCGCCAGCAGCTTGGAGAGGTTTAAGCAGTTCTTC
TRBJ1-2 - once TRBV28 CASSPGSVEGYNYGYTF TGTGCCAGCAGCCCGGGATCGGTCGAAGGGTACAACTATGGCTACACCTTC
TRBJ2-7 - once TRBV19 CASSMRTPDSSYEQYF TGTGCCAGTAGTATGAGGACACCCGATAGCTCCTACGAGCAGTACTTC
TRBJ1-2 TRBD1 - TRBV15 CATSRGQGIGGYTF TGTGCCACCAGCAGAGGACAGGGGATCGGTGGCTACACCTTC
TRBJ1-1 - few TRBV19 CASSPQVNTEAFF TGTGCCAGTAGCCCGCAGGTGAACACTGAAGCTTTCTTT
TRBJ2-3 - - TRBV7-2 CASSLDRRRDTQYF TGTGCCAGCAGCTTAGACAGACGTCGAGATACGCAGTATTTT